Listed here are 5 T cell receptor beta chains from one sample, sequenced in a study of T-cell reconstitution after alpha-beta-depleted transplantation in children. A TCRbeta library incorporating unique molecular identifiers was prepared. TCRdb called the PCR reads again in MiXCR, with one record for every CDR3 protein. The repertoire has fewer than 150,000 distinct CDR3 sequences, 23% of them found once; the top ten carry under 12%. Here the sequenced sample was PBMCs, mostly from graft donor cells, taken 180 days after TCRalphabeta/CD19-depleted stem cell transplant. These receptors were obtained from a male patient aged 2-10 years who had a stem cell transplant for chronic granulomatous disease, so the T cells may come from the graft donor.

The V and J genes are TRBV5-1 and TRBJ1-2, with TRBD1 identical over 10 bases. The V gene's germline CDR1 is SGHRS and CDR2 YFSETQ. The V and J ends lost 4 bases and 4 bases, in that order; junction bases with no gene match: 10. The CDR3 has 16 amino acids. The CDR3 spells CASSDEGTGDGYGYTF. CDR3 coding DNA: TGCGCCAGCAGCGACGAGGGGACAGGGGACGGCTATGGCTACACCTTC.

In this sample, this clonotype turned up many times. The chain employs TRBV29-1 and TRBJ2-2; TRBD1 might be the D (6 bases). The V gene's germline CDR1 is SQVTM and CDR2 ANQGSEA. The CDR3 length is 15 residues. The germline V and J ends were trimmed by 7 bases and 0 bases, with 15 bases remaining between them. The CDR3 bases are TGCAGCGCCCGGCCGGACAGAACGAACACCGGGGAGCTGTTTTTT. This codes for CSARPDRTNTGELFF.

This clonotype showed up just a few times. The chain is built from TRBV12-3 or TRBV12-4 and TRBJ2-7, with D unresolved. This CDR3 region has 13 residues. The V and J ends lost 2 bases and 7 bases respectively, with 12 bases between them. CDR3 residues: CASSLSSQAEQYF. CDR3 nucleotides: TGTGCCAGCAGTTTATCCTCCCAGGCTGAGCAGTACTTC.

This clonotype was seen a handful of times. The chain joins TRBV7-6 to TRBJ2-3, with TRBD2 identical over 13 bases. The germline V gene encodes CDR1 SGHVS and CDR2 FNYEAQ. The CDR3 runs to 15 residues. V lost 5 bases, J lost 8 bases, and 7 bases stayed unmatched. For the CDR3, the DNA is TGTGCCAGCAGCGGACTAGCGGGGGCCCAGGGTACGCAGTATTTT. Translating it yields CASSGLAGAQGTQYF.

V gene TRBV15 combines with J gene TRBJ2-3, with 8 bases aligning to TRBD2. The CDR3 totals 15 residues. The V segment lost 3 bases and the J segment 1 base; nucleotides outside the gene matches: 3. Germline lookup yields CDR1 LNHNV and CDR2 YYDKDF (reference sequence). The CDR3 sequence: CATSSGREGTDTQYF. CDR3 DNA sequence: TGTGCCACCAGCAGTGGGCGGGAGGGCACAGATACGCAGTATTTT. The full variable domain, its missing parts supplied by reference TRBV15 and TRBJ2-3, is DAMVIQNPRYQVTQFGKPVTLSCSQTLNHNVMYWYQQKSSQAPKLLFHYYDKDFNNEADTPDNFQSRRPNTSFCFLDIRSPGLGDTAMYLCATSSGREGTDTQYFGPGTRLTVL.